Given below is one T cell receptor beta chain in context. Its antigen is currently unknown. There are 13 residues in the CDR3. The V end lost 5 bases, the J end lost 6 bases, and 14 bases lay between the germline ends. CDR1 MNHEY and CDR2 SVGAGI come from the germline V gene. These data originate in a study of cytomegalovirus exposure and HLA in healthy donors. Study-wide context: Inside one of the first data releases sat around 80 million unique TCRs taken from HLA-typed donors. Points from the study as a whole: Accurate prediction of HLA-A and HLA-B alleles (for most subjects) was reportedly achieved from TCR beta sequences. CMV antigen specificity of a few CMV-associated chains was confirmed in vitro. TCR beta V- and J-gene trimming, according to a later analysis, was linked to a missense DCLRE1C variant.

The primer mix had 60 Vbeta and 13 Jbeta primers. Sequencing used immunoSEQ multiplex PCR; TCRdb keeps in-frame clones, though not all of them. The sample carries about 180,000 clones, 75% to 85% recorded once. The chain recombines TRBV6-5 with TRBJ2-7; possible D gene TRBD2, 6 bases. The sequencing sample was made of PBMCs. The TCR originated in a young woman in good health and CMV-seronegative. CDR3 nucleotide sequence: TGTGCCAGCAGTCTATCCGGAGGGCTCGAGCAGTACTTC. This translates into CASSLSGGLEQYF.